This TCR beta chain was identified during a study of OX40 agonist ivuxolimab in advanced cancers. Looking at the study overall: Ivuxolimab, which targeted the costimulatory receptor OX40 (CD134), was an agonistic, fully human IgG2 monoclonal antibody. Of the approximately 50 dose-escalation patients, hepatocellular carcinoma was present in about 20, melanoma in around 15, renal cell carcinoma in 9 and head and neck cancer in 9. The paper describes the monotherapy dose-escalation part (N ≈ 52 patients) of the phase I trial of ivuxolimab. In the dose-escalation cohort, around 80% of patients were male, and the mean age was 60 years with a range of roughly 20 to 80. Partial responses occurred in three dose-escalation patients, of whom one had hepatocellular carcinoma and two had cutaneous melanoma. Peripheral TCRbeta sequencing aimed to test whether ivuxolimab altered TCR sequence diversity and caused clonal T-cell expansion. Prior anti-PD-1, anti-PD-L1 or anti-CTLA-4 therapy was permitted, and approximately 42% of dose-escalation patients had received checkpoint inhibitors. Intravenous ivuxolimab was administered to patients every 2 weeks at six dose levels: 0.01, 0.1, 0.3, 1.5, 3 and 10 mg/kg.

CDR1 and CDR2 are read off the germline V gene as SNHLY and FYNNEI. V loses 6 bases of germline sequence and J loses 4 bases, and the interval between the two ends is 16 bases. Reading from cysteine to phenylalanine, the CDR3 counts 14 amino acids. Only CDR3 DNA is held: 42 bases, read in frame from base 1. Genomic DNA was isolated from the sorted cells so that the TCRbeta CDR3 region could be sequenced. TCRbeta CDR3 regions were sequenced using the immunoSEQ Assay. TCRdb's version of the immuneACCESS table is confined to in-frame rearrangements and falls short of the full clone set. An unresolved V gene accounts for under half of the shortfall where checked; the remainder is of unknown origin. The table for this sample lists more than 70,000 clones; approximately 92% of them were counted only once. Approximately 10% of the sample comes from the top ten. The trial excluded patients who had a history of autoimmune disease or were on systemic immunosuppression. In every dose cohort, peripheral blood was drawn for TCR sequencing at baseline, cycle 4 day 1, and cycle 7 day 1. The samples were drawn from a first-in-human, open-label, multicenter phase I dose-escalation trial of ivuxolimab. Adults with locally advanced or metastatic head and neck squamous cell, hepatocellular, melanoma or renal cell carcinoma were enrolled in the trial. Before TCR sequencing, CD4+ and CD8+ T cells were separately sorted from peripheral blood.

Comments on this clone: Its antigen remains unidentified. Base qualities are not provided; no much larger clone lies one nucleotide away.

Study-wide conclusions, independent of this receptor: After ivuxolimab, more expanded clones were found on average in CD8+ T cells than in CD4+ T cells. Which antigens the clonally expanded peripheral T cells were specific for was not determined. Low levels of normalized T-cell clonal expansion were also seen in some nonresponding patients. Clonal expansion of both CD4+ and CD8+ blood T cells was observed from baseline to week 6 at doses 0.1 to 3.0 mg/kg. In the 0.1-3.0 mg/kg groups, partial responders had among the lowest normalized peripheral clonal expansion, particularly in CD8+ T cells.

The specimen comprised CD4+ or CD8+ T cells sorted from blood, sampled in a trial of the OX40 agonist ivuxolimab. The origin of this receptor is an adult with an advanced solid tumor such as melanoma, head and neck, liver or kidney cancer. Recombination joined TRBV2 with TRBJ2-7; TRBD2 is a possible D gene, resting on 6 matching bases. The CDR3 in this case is CASREPGVIYEQYF. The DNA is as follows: TGTGCCAGCAGGGAACCGGGAGTAATTTACGAGCAGTACTTC.